The present entry profiles one T cell receptor beta chain with its context. The antigen it recognizes is unknown. No base qualities exist here, and no much larger clone lies one base off it. TCRbeta CDR3 regions were amplified from genomic DNA by a two-step, bias-controlled multiplex PCR. The multiplex PCR used primers specific for every TRBV and TRBJ gene segment. The immunoSEQ Assay was used to generate the TCRbeta repertoire data. In the paper's pipeline: A relative-frequency ratio and a modified nearest-neighbor algorithm were applied to filter and cluster reads so that closely related sequences were merged. The V, D and J gene assignments for CDR3 sequences were based on IMGT annotation. Template counts were corrected for PCR amplification bias by normalization and were quantified against synthetic TCR CDR3 analog sequences. Only unique productive sequences, that is, in-frame CDR3 sequences lacking stop codons, were included in the analyses. The immunoSEQ Analyzer software was used to compute clonality, defined as 1 minus Pielou's evenness, and iChao1 richness. Statistical testing was performed in JMP, using Student's t-test or a non-parametric test depending on Shapiro-Wilk normality results. TCRdb mirrors the immuneACCESS table, restricted to in-frame sequences. Some clones are absent from its copies; in checked studies, under half trace to an unresolved V gene, and the reason for the others is unknown. Clone size and the V and J calls come from that table; the DNA yielded D and trimming. In this sample the table shows several thousand clones, more than 95% of which occur a single time. 2.8% of the sample lies in the top ten.

The CDR3 numbers 15 residues from cysteine through phenylalanine. The kept DNA is CDR3 alone, 45 bases in frame from the first base. Trimmed from V: 0 bases; trimmed from J: 3 bases; junction bases lacking a gene match: 4. CDR1 is given as SGHDT and CDR2 as YYEEEE, both from the germline V gene. These data are taken from a study of naive CD8 T cells in extremely preterm neonates (TCRdb year 2017). Broadly, across the study: An age range of 25-50 years is given for the adult participants in the abstract, whereas a range of 20-50 years is given in the methods. TCRbeta CDR3 repertoires of sorted naive CD8+ T cells were compared across four age groups: extremely preterm neonates, term neonates, young children and adults. Beyond this particular receptor, the publication reports: A higher proportion of shared CDR3 nucleotide sequences was found in preterm neonates (approximately 2.7%) than in term neonates (0.4%), young children (0.03%) and adults (around 0.01%). Significantly lower iChao1 richness than in all other age groups (p < 0.05) and an even clone distribution were observed in preterm neonates, indicating a less rich repertoire. Preterm CDR3s were shorter, with fewer N additions and less junctional trimming, and were closer to germline than those of older groups. A small sample size and variable productive template counts among preterm samples were noted by the authors as limitations. Prospective longitudinal studies of preterm and term neonates were called for by the authors so that T cell development could be tracked within individuals.

The peripheral blood donors were five healthy children aged about 15-56 months who were having elective routine surgery, plus five healthy nonsmoking adults. The adult controls were healthy nonsmokers aged roughly 18-50 years, with a median age of 39 years. A FACSAria III cell sorter was used to sort live, Annexin V-negative naive CD8+ T cells (CD3+CD8+CD45RA+CCR7+). Per sample, between roughly 17,000 and 110,000 naive CD8+ T cells were obtained by sorting. Ficoll-Paque density gradient centrifugation of diluted blood was used to isolate mononuclear cells. Before sorting, mononuclear cells were cryopreserved in approximately 10% DMSO with 90% FBS and kept in long-term storage at -150 degrees C. Annexin V and antibodies against CD3, CD8, CCR7 and CD45RA were used to stain the thawed cells. The DNeasy Blood and Tissue Kit was used to extract genomic DNA from sorted cell pellets that had been snap-frozen.

What was sequenced was naive CD8+ T cells from blood. This receptor was obtained from a human donor in good health. Recombination connected TRBV5-6 to TRBJ2-5; TRBD2 lines up with 8 middle nucleotides. In nucleotides, the sequence is TGTGCCAGCAGCTTGGGGACTAGCCGAAAAGAGACCCAGTACTTC. Translated, this is CASSLGTSRKETQYF. With the portions outside the CDR3 filled from the reference TRBV5-6 and TRBJ2-5 genes, the complete variable region becomes DAGVTQSPTHLIKTRGQQVTLRCSPKSGHDTVSWYQQALGQGPQFIFQYYEEEERQRGNFPDRFSGHQFPNYSSELNVNALLLGDSALYLCASSLGTSRKETQYFGPGTRLLVL.